These 25 T cell receptor beta chains were sequenced from one sample in a study of blood T cell repertoires in COVID-19. Libraries were prepared by immunoSEQ multiplex PCR; TCRdb keeps only in-frame clonotypes and omits some of them. Seen here are a few hundred thousand clones, less than 90% observed once, and the top ten hold 3%. Sequenced: PBMCs or T cells enriched from blood (not recorded which). The receptors were gathered from a woman in her 30s who had recovered from COVID-19.

The chain couples TRBV28 to TRBJ2-7; 10 bases line up with TRBD2. Per the germline V gene, CDR1 is MDHEN and CDR2 is SYDVKM. V gave up 6 bases and J gave up 0 bases; unmatched junction bases: 5. The CDR3 totals 15 residues. The CDR3 nucleotides are TGTGCCAGCAGCCGGACTAGCGGCCCCTCCTACGAGCAGTACTTC. Encoded protein: CASSRTSGPSYEQYF.

This chain joins TRBV15 and TRBJ2-7, with 8 bases identical to TRBD2. The CDR3 length is 15 residues. CDR1 and CDR2 from the germline V gene are LNHNV and YYDKDF (reference sequence). Germline trimming cut 1 base from V and 3 bases from J; bases unmatched to any gene: 5. The CDR3 loop is CATSRGPGTSYEQYF. The CDR3 DNA follows: TGTGCCACCAGCAGAGGACCCGGGACTAGCTACGAGCAGTACTTC.

The chain links TRBV3-1 (or the pseudogene TRBV3-2) to TRBJ1-2; TRBD1 matches 8 bases. This CDR3 is built from 13 residues. The V segment lost 4 bases and the J segment 7 bases; nucleotides outside the gene matches: 5. Germline CDR1 reads LGHDT; CDR2 reads YNNKEL (reference sequence). Written as DNA, the CDR3 is TGTGCCAGCAGCCCACGGACAGGGAGTGGCTACACCTTC. Translation: CASSPRTGSGYTF.

This chain joins TRBV5-6 and TRBJ1-5, with TRBD1 matching over 11 bases. Germline lookup yields CDR1 SGHDT and CDR2 YYEEEE. This CDR3 contains 17 residues. Germline trimming cut 0 bases from V and 2 bases from J; bases unmatched to any gene: 4. The CDR3 region is CASSLEDRGRGNQPQHF. The DNA of the CDR3 is TGTGCCAGCAGCTTGGAGGACAGGGGGCGAGGCAATCAGCCCCAGCATTTT.

J is TRBJ1-2 and V is TRBV28; D is uncertain. CDR3 length: 11 residues. The germline CDR1 and CDR2 sequences are MDHEN and SYDVKM. Trimming stripped 9 bases from V and 8 bases from J, with 13 bases between. Written as DNA, the CDR3 is TGTGCCAGTCGACGGGCGGGAGGCTACACCTTC. Translated, it gives CASRRAGGYTF.

The chain links TRBV19 to TRBJ2-7; D might be TRBD1 (6 bases). The CDR3 sequence is 15 residues long. Trimming left V 1 base short and J 2 bases short, with 12 bases between. Germline V gene lookup returns CDR1 LNHDA and CDR2 SQIVND (reference sequence). Here the CDR3 reads CASSIAQGTTYEQYF. CDR3 bases: TGTGCCAGTAGTATAGCTCAAGGGACAACCTACGAGCAGTACTTC.

This clone appeared a single time. CDR3 sequence: CASSLSLRNTNYGYTF. DNA of the CDR3: TGTGCCAGCAGTCTCTCCCTACGAAATACTAACTATGGCTACACCTTC. The V gene is TRBV27, the J gene TRBJ1-2; the D is unclear. V lost 5 bases, J lost 0 bases, and 16 bases lay in between. The CDR3 covers 16 residues. Per the germline V gene, CDR1 is MNHEY and CDR2 is SMNVEV (reference sequence).

This chain joins TRBV27 and TRBJ1-2, with D perhaps TRBD1 (5 bases). Germline lookup yields CDR1 MNHEY and CDR2 SMNVEV (reference sequence). The CDR3 is 14 residues long. Trimming cost V 6 bases and J 6 bases, with 17 bases left between them. CDR3 residues: CASRSLQGFDGYTF. The CDR3 region has the DNA TGTGCCAGCAGATCACTCCAGGGTTTTGATGGCTACACCTTC.

This chain uses TRBV7-2 with TRBJ2-5; D is uncertain. With 2 bases removed from V and 5 bases from J, the gap between germline ends came to 6 bases. Germline V CDR1 and CDR2: SGHTA, FQGNSA. The CDR3 has 12 residues. The CDR3 nucleotides are TGTGCCAGCAGCTTAAGCAGGGAGACCCAGTACTTC. Its protein product is CASSLSRETQYF. Using reference TRBV7-2 and TRBJ2-5 for the parts outside the CDR3, the full variable domain is GAGVSQSPSNKVTEKGKDVELRCDPISGHTALYWYRQSLGQGLEFLIYFQGNSAPDKSGLPSDRFSAERTGGSVSTLTIQRTQQEDSAVYLCASSLSRETQYFGPGTRLLVL.

V is TRBV6-1 and J is TRBJ2-7, with TRBD2 identical over 7 bases. The trim removed 0 bases at V and 4 bases at J, leaving 9 bases unmatched. CDR3 size: 16 residues. Germline V gene lookup returns CDR1 MNHNS and CDR2 SASEGT. The DNA of the CDR3 is TGTGCCAGCAGTGAAGCCCACGGAGGGAGGGAATACGAGCAGTACTTC. The encoded protein is CASSEAHGGREYEQYF.

This clone was observed a handful of times. The V and J genes are TRBV5-5 and TRBJ1-4; tentatively, D is TRBD1 (5 bases). Germline V gene lookup returns CDR1 SGHKS and CDR2 YYEKEE (reference sequence). This CDR3 region has 16 residues. Trimming removed 2 bases at V and 4 bases at J, with 15 bases between. The CDR3 nucleotides are TGTGCCAGCAGCTTTGGTGGATCGGGGGTTAATGAAAAACTGTTTTTT. Translated, it gives CASSFGGSGVNEKLFF.

This rearrangement joins TRBV7-9 to TRBJ2-3; D perhaps matches TRBD2 (7 bases). Germline V gene lookup returns CDR1 SEHNR and CDR2 FQNEAQ (reference sequence). The V end was cut by 5 bases, the J end by 6 bases, with 21 bases between. The length of the CDR3 is 16 residues. The CDR3 protein is CASSPLTGRAPDTQYF. In DNA form, the CDR3 reads TGTGCCAGCAGCCCACTAACAGGGAGGGCCCCCGATACGCAGTATTTT.

The genes are TRBV11-2 and TRBJ1-1, with 7 bases matching TRBD1. The CDR3 totals 13 residues. Germline V CDR1 and CDR2: SGHAT, FQNNGV. The junction had 9 bases not matched to a gene; V was cut back by 9 bases and J by 5 bases. DNA for the CDR3: TGTGCCAGTGGCCGGGCACAGGGGACTGAAGCTTTCTTT. This sequence encodes CASGRAQGTEAFF.

The chain uses TRBV3-1 (or the pseudogene TRBV3-2) and TRBJ1-5, with 9 bases that match TRBD1. Per germline, CDR1 LGHDT and CDR2 YNNKEL (reference sequence). Trimming removed 6 bases from V and 2 bases from J; junction bases left unmatched: 11. This CDR3 has 17 residues. As DNA, the CDR3 is TGTGCCAGCAGAACCGGGACAGGGAGTAGGGGCAATCAGCCCCAGCATTTT. This encodes CASRTGTGSRGNQPQHF.

The V and J genes are TRBV7-6 and TRBJ2-5; possibly TRBD2 for D (6 bases). The CDR3 spans 13 residues. V gave up 4 bases and J gave up 4 bases, with 10 bases separating them. Germline loops: CDR1 SGHVS, CDR2 FNYEAQ. CDR3 coding DNA: TGTGCCAGCAGCTCTAGCGTGGCAGAGACCCAGTACTTC. It yields the protein CASSSSVAETQYF.

This clone was picked up a small number of times. The CDR3 region has the DNA TGTGCCAGCAGCCTCGGGCTGACAGATTACACTGAAGCTTTCTTT. Its translation is CASSLGLTDYTEAFF. V and J are TRBV7-9 and TRBJ1-1; TRBD1 is a possible D gene (5 bases). CDR3 length: 15 residues. The V gene's germline CDR1 is SEHNR and CDR2 FQNEAQ (reference sequence). The V gene lost 5 bases and the J gene lost 3 bases, with 16 bases spanning the gap.

V is TRBV10-3 and J is TRBJ1-1; D may be TRBD1 (5 bases). Trimming shortened V by 6 bases and J by 1 base, and 12 bases separated the two germline ends. Germline CDR1 and CDR2: ENHRY and SYGVKD. The CDR3 has 14 amino acids. The CDR3 here is CAIRGRQGNTEAFF. DNA of the CDR3: TGTGCCATCAGAGGTCGGCAGGGGAACACTGAAGCTTTCTTT.

The CDR3 loop reads CATEGPEGASGRVYNEQFF. In DNA, the CDR3 is TGTGCCACCGAGGGACCTGAGGGGGCTAGCGGGAGGGTTTACAATGAGCAGTTCTTC. The rearrangement links TRBV24-1 to TRBJ2-1; TRBD2 aligns across 12 bases. Germline CDR1 reads KGHDR; CDR2 reads SFDVKD. V gave up 9 bases and J gave up 4 bases; unmatched junction bases: 18. The CDR3 consists of 19 residues.

J is TRBJ1-1 and V is TRBV15; 10 bases agree with TRBD1. The V and J ends lost 0 bases and 3 bases, in that order; junction bases with no gene match: 4. Germline-derived CDR1 and CDR2 are LNHNV and YYDKDF (reference sequence). CDR3 length: 16 residues. Here the CDR3 DNA reads TGTGCCACCAGCAGAGAACTAGGGACAGGGGACACTGAAGCTTTCTTT. The encoded protein is CATSRELGTGDTEAFF.

The genes are TRBV6-5 and TRBJ2-2; no definite D call. Germline CDR1 and CDR2: MNHEY and SVGAGI. V lost 6 bases to trimming and J lost 9 bases, with 11 bases between them. The CDR3 covers 12 residues. CDR3 region: CASRKHSRELFF. Written as DNA, the CDR3 is TGTGCCAGCAGGAAACACAGCCGGGAGCTGTTTTTT.

The rearrangement links TRBV6-5 to TRBJ2-7; no clear D gene. V was trimmed by 2 bases and J by 0 bases, leaving 14 bases between them. The CDR3 has 16 residues. The germline gives CDR1 MNHEY, CDR2 SVGAGI. CDR3 sequence reads: CASSYVGTASSYEQYF. In DNA, the CDR3 is TGTGCCAGCAGTTACGTCGGAACGGCTAGCTCCTACGAGCAGTACTTC.

The chain employs TRBV30 and TRBJ1-2; TRBD1 matches at 8 bases. The V gene end was trimmed by 4 bases and the J gene end by 8 bases; junction bases not matched to a gene: 9. Germline-derived CDR1 and CDR2 are GTSNPN and SVGIG (reference sequence). CDR3 size: 13 residues. CDR3 sequence reads: CAWTGQGGGGYTF. Written as DNA, the CDR3 is TGTGCCTGGACCGGACAGGGCGGTGGCGGCTACACCTTC.

This chain connects TRBV6-5 to TRBJ2-1, with TRBD2 identical over 9 bases. The CDR3 has 15 residues. CDR1 MNHEY and CDR2 SVGAGI come from the germline V gene. The J segment lost 6 bases and the V segment lost 0 bases, leaving 3 bases of the junction unmatched. The CDR3 region is CASSYSGTSINEQFF. In nucleotides, the CDR3 is TGTGCCAGCAGTTACTCCGGGACTAGCATCAATGAGCAGTTCTTC.

This chain links TRBV18 with TRBJ1-2; D may be TRBD1 (6 bases). The CDR3 sequence is 17 residues long. V lost 3 bases, J lost 7 bases, and 24 bases lay in between. Germline V gives CDR1 KGHSH, CDR2 LQKENI. For the CDR3, the DNA is TGTGCCAGCTCACCCCAGGACCTCGCCGGGACACCCGTTGGCTACACCTTC. Protein sequence: CASSPQDLAGTPVGYTF.

This sequence joins TRBV14 and TRBJ2-5; perhaps TRBD1 as D (5 bases). This CDR3 region has 13 residues. Germline V lookup: CDR1 SGHDN, CDR2 FVKESK. Trimming stripped 2 bases from V and 7 bases from J, with 11 bases between. The CDR3, as DNA: TGTGCCAGCAGCCAACTTGGGGCCGGGACCCAGTACTTC. Its translation is CASSQLGAGTQYF.